A selection of T cell receptor beta chains follows, all from one sample in a study of cytomegalovirus exposure and HLA in healthy donors. The protocol was immunoSEQ multiplex PCR, while the TCRdb copy is restricted to in-frame clones and leaves out a portion. The profile shows 160,000 or so clones, 81% of them singletons. The sample comprised PBMCs. The receptors stem from a man aged 45 to 65 in good health and CMV-seropositive. Both conserved end residues are part of each CDR3. Each record gives: J gene, D gene, V gene, clone size, CDR3 protein, CDR3 DNA. A D gene is named only where the DNA matches it firmly. Rows may omit the clone size; those that give it use once, few, many or a size class.

>TRBJ2-2|NA|TRBV21-1|NA
CASSRRDRVCGRTGELFF
TGTGCCAGCAGCCGCCGGGACAGGGTATGCGGACGCACCGGGGAGCTGTTTTTT
>TRBJ2-5|TRBD2|TRBV5-1|NA
CASSVSGGRETQYF
TGCGCCAGCAGCGTTAGCGGGGGGCGCGAGACCCAGTACTTC
>TRBJ2-6|NA|TRBV30|NA
CAWGSSGANVLTF
TGTGCCTGGGGGAGCTCTGGGGCCAACGTCCTGACTTTC
>TRBJ2-1|TRBD1|TRBV19|NA
CASSMRGGLGNEQFF
TGTGCCAGTAGTATGCGAGGGGGCCTTGGAAATGAGCAGTTCTTC
>TRBJ1-5|NA|TRBV28|NA
CASRIHSNQPQHF
TGTGCCAGCCGCATACATAGCAATCAGCCCCAGCATTTT
>TRBJ2-7|TRBD1|TRBV28|NA
CASSPRQGRYEQYF
TGTGCCAGCAGTCCAAGACAGGGACGCTACGAGCAGTACTTC
>TRBJ2-5|TRBD2|TRBV9|NA
CASSSGLAEGETQYF
TGTGCCAGCAGCTCGGGACTAGCGGAGGGGGAGACCCAGTACTTC
>TRBJ2-7|NA|TRBV7-7|NA
CASSLRLDVYEQYF
TGTGCTAGCAGCCTTCGCCTAGACGTCTACGAGCAGTACTTC
>TRBJ2-1|TRBD2|TRBV9|NA
CAYGGGPRNEQFF
TGTGCCTACGGGGGAGGGCCTCGCAATGAGCAGTTCTTC
>TRBJ1-1|NA|TRBV27|once
CASSFTRRLRDTEAFF
TGTGCCAGCAGTTTCACCCGCCGACTCCGGGACACTGAAGCTTTCTTT